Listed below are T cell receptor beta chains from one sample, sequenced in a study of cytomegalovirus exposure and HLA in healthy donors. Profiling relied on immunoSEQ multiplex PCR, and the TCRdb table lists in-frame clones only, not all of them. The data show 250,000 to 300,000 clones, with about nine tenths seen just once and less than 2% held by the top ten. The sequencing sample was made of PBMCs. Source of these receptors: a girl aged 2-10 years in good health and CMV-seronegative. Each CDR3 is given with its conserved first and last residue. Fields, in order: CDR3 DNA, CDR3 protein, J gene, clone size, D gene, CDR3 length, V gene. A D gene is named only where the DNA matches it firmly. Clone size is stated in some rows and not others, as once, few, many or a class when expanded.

cdr3_nt: TGTGCCAGCAGTTATGGGCAGGGCGAAGCCTACGAGCAGTACTTC; cdr3_aa: CASSYGQGEAYEQYF; j_call: TRBJ2-7; clone_size: NA; d_call: NA; cdr3_length: 15; v_call: TRBV6-5
cdr3_nt: TGCGCCAGCAGGGAGGGGCGCGAAAAACTGTTTTTT; cdr3_aa: CASREGREKLFF; j_call: TRBJ1-4; clone_size: NA; d_call: NA; cdr3_length: 12; v_call: TRBV10-1
cdr3_nt: TGTGCCATCAGTGATCGGAGAGATTCACCCCTCCACTTT; cdr3_aa: CAISDRRDSPLHF; j_call: TRBJ1-6; clone_size: NA; d_call: NA; cdr3_length: 13; v_call: TRBV10-3
cdr3_nt: TGTGCCAGCAGTGAATTGAGGAACACCGGGGAGCTGTTTTTT; cdr3_aa: CASSELRNTGELFF; j_call: TRBJ2-2; clone_size: NA; d_call: NA; cdr3_length: 14; v_call: TRBV6-1
cdr3_nt: TGTGCCAGCAGCCCCCGACAGGGTTTGTCCTATAATTCACCCCTCCACTTT; cdr3_aa: CASSPRQGLSYNSPLHF; j_call: TRBJ1-6; clone_size: NA; d_call: TRBD1; cdr3_length: 17; v_call: TRBV7-2
cdr3_nt: TGTGCCAGCTCACCAGGGGTTCAGGGAAGTCAGCCCCAGCATTTT; cdr3_aa: CASSPGVQGSQPQHF; j_call: TRBJ1-5; clone_size: NA; d_call: NA; cdr3_length: 15; v_call: TRBV18
cdr3_nt: TGTGCCAGCAGCTTCGGGACTAGCGATCGCACAGATACGCAGTATTTT; cdr3_aa: CASSFGTSDRTDTQYF; j_call: TRBJ2-3; clone_size: NA; d_call: TRBD2; cdr3_length: 16; v_call: TRBV7-8
cdr3_nt: TGTGCCAGCAGCCCCTCGGGGGGTGGCTACACCTTC; cdr3_aa: CASSPSGGGYTF; j_call: TRBJ1-2; clone_size: NA; d_call: NA; cdr3_length: 12; v_call: TRBV11-2
cdr3_nt: TGTGCCAGTAGTAGTCCCCTCGGTTCGAACACCGGGGAGCTGTTTTTT; cdr3_aa: CASSSPLGSNTGELFF; j_call: TRBJ2-2; clone_size: NA; d_call: NA; cdr3_length: 16; v_call: TRBV19
cdr3_nt: TGCAGCGTGCCGCGGGGATCCGAAGAGACCCAGTACTTC; cdr3_aa: CSVPRGSEETQYF; j_call: TRBJ2-5; clone_size: NA; d_call: NA; cdr3_length: 13; v_call: TRBV29-1
cdr3_nt: TGTGCCAGCAGTTTACCCCAGGGGGCGCGAGGCTACACCTTC; cdr3_aa: CASSLPQGARGYTF; j_call: TRBJ1-2; clone_size: NA; d_call: TRBD1; cdr3_length: 14; v_call: TRBV28
cdr3_nt: TGTGCTAGTGGTTTCCCGGGACTAGCGGCAGATACGCAGTATTTT; cdr3_aa: CASGFPGLAADTQYF; j_call: TRBJ2-3; clone_size: NA; d_call: TRBD2; cdr3_length: 15; v_call: TRBV12-5
cdr3_nt: TGTGCCAGCAGTGGGACAGCAAATTCACCCCTCCACTTT; cdr3_aa: CASSGTANSPLHF; j_call: TRBJ1-6; clone_size: NA; d_call: TRBD1; cdr3_length: 13; v_call: TRBV27
cdr3_nt: TGTGCCAGCAGCTCTAGTTGGGAAGGGGCGAACACCGGGGAGCTGTTTTTT; cdr3_aa: CASSSSWEGANTGELFF; j_call: TRBJ2-2; clone_size: NA; d_call: NA; cdr3_length: 17; v_call: TRBV11-3
cdr3_nt: TGTGCCAGCAGTTCCCAGGGTAACACTGAAGCTTTCTTT; cdr3_aa: CASSSQGNTEAFF; j_call: TRBJ1-1; clone_size: NA; d_call: NA; cdr3_length: 13; v_call: TRBV6-5
cdr3_nt: TGTGCCAGCAGCCTGGACACACGCACAGATACGCAGTATTTT; cdr3_aa: CASSLDTRTDTQYF; j_call: TRBJ2-3; clone_size: once; d_call: NA; cdr3_length: 14; v_call: TRBV5-4
cdr3_nt: TGTGCCACCAGCAGAGGGACAGAGAGTAATGAAAAACTGTTTTTT; cdr3_aa: CATSRGTESNEKLFF; j_call: TRBJ1-4; clone_size: NA; d_call: NA; cdr3_length: 15; v_call: TRBV15
cdr3_nt: TGCGCCAGCAGCTTAGCGGGACAGGGGCCAGAGACCCAGTACTTC; cdr3_aa: CASSLAGQGPETQYF; j_call: TRBJ2-5; clone_size: NA; d_call: TRBD1; cdr3_length: 15; v_call: TRBV5-1
cdr3_nt: TGCGCCAGCAGTGCAATAAGCCAGGGGTACAATGAGCAGTTCTTC; cdr3_aa: CASSAISQGYNEQFF; j_call: TRBJ2-1; clone_size: few; d_call: NA; cdr3_length: 15; v_call: TRBV10-1
cdr3_nt: TGTGCCAGCAGTCTGACAGGGGGCGAGCAGTACTTC; cdr3_aa: CASSLTGGEQYF; j_call: TRBJ2-7; clone_size: NA; d_call: TRBD1; cdr3_length: 12; v_call: TRBV6-1
cdr3_nt: TGCGCCAGCAGCTTGGAGGGGACCGGGGAGCTGTTTTTT; cdr3_aa: CASSLEGTGELFF; j_call: TRBJ2-2; clone_size: once; d_call: NA; cdr3_length: 13; v_call: TRBV5-1
cdr3_nt: TGTGCCAGCTCACCAGAGCGATCGCGGGACAGGGTTACAGCCGGGGAGCTGTTTTTT; cdr3_aa: CASSPERSRDRVTAGELFF; j_call: TRBJ2-2; clone_size: once; d_call: TRBD1; cdr3_length: 19; v_call: TRBV18
cdr3_nt: TGCAGCGTTGATGAGGCGGGGGGCCCCTATAGCACAGATACGCAGTATTTT; cdr3_aa: CSVDEAGGPYSTDTQYF; j_call: TRBJ2-3; clone_size: NA; d_call: TRBD2; cdr3_length: 17; v_call: TRBV29-1
cdr3_nt: TGTGCCAGCAGCGGAGGCCGGACAGATCACACCGGGGAGCTGTTTTTT; cdr3_aa: CASSGGRTDHTGELFF; j_call: TRBJ2-2; clone_size: NA; d_call: NA; cdr3_length: 16; v_call: TRBV13
cdr3_nt: TGTGCCAGCAGTTACGGGGCAGGGGGCAACGAGCAGTACTTC; cdr3_aa: CASSYGAGGNEQYF; j_call: TRBJ2-7; clone_size: NA; d_call: TRBD1; cdr3_length: 14; v_call: TRBV6-5
cdr3_nt: TGTGCCACCCGACCGGGGACAGGGTCTTATTCACCCCTCCACTTT; cdr3_aa: CATRPGTGSYSPLHF; j_call: TRBJ1-6; clone_size: NA; d_call: TRBD1; cdr3_length: 15; v_call: TRBV27
cdr3_nt: TGCGCCAGCACCCGACTAGCGGGAGATCAAAATGAGCAGTTCTTC; cdr3_aa: CASTRLAGDQNEQFF; j_call: TRBJ2-1; clone_size: NA; d_call: TRBD2; cdr3_length: 15; v_call: TRBV5-1
cdr3_nt: TGTGCCAGCACCCACAGTATCAGGGGGCGCGGGGCAATTTCACCCCTCCACTTT; cdr3_aa: CASTHSIRGRGAISPLHF; j_call: TRBJ1-6; clone_size: NA; d_call: TRBD1; cdr3_length: 18; v_call: TRBV27
cdr3_nt: TGCGCCAGCAGCTATGGAGATATAACCTACGAGCAGTACTTC; cdr3_aa: CASSYGDITYEQYF; j_call: TRBJ2-7; clone_size: NA; d_call: NA; cdr3_length: 14; v_call: TRBV5-1
cdr3_nt: TGTGCCAGCAGCTTAGCGGGGGGGGAGCAGTACTTC; cdr3_aa: CASSLAGGEQYF; j_call: TRBJ2-7; clone_size: NA; d_call: TRBD2; cdr3_length: 12; v_call: TRBV7-8
cdr3_nt: TGTGCCACCGGAAGGGACAGGGCCGACGAAAAACTGTTTTTT; cdr3_aa: CATGRDRADEKLFF; j_call: TRBJ1-4; clone_size: NA; d_call: TRBD1; cdr3_length: 14; v_call: TRBV5-4
cdr3_nt: TGCGCCACAAGAGGGGGCTTAACCACAGATACGCAGTATTTT; cdr3_aa: CATRGGLTTDTQYF; j_call: TRBJ2-3; clone_size: NA; d_call: TRBD1; cdr3_length: 14; v_call: TRBV10-2
cdr3_nt: TGTGCCAGCACTTGGGGGGATAGCAATCAGCCCCAGCATTTT; cdr3_aa: CASTWGDSNQPQHF; j_call: TRBJ1-5; clone_size: NA; d_call: NA; cdr3_length: 14; v_call: TRBV2
cdr3_nt: TGTGCCAGCAGCACCGAGGGGGTCGGGAACACCATATATTTT; cdr3_aa: CASSTEGVGNTIYF; j_call: TRBJ1-3; clone_size: NA; d_call: NA; cdr3_length: 14; v_call: TRBV11-2
cdr3_nt: TGTGCCAGCACAAGACAGGGACGCTATGGCTACACCTTC; cdr3_aa: CASTRQGRYGYTF; j_call: TRBJ1-2; clone_size: NA; d_call: TRBD1; cdr3_length: 13; v_call: TRBV28
cdr3_nt: TGTGCCAGCAGTTACCTCAGGGGGCGCCTCGGGGAGCTGTTTTTT; cdr3_aa: CASSYLRGRLGELFF; j_call: TRBJ2-2; clone_size: NA; d_call: TRBD1; cdr3_length: 15; v_call: TRBV6-5
cdr3_nt: TGTGCCAGCAGCTTACTAGGGACAGGGCCGGCGCAGTACTTC; cdr3_aa: CASSLLGTGPAQYF; j_call: TRBJ2-7; clone_size: once; d_call: TRBD1; cdr3_length: 14; v_call: TRBV7-6
cdr3_nt: TGTGCCAGCAGTGGAAGCGGAGGGGCAACTAATGAAAAACTGTTTTTT; cdr3_aa: CASSGSGGATNEKLFF; j_call: TRBJ1-4; clone_size: NA; d_call: NA; cdr3_length: 16; v_call: TRBV25-1
cdr3_nt: TGTGCCAGCAGTGAATCCCGACTAGCGGGAGGTACCGGGGAGCTGTTTTTT; cdr3_aa: CASSESRLAGGTGELFF; j_call: TRBJ2-2; clone_size: NA; d_call: TRBD2; cdr3_length: 17; v_call: TRBV25-1
cdr3_nt: TGTGCCAGCGGATTAGCAACGAACACTGAAGCTTTCTTT; cdr3_aa: CASGLATNTEAFF; j_call: TRBJ1-1; clone_size: NA; d_call: NA; cdr3_length: 13; v_call: TRBV27
cdr3_nt: TGCGCCACCTCACAGGGAATTAATCAGCCCCAGCATTTT; cdr3_aa: CATSQGINQPQHF; j_call: TRBJ1-5; clone_size: NA; d_call: NA; cdr3_length: 13; v_call: TRBV10-2
cdr3_nt: TGTGCCAGCAGTGCACGACAGGGGACCTACGAGCAGTACTTC; cdr3_aa: CASSARQGTYEQYF; j_call: TRBJ2-7; clone_size: NA; d_call: TRBD1; cdr3_length: 14; v_call: TRBV6-5
cdr3_nt: TGTGCCAGCTCCAAACAGGGGGTGGGAGGCTACACCTTC; cdr3_aa: CASSKQGVGGYTF; j_call: TRBJ1-2; clone_size: NA; d_call: TRBD1; cdr3_length: 13; v_call: TRBV6-5
cdr3_nt: TGTGCCTGGAGTGCGGGGGGCCCGAACACTGAAGCTTTCTTT; cdr3_aa: CAWSAGGPNTEAFF; j_call: TRBJ1-1; clone_size: NA; d_call: NA; cdr3_length: 14; v_call: TRBV30
cdr3_nt: TGTGCCAGCAAGGCTAGCGGGGGTCCGCGACGGGGGAATGAGCAGTTCTTC; cdr3_aa: CASKASGGPRRGNEQFF; j_call: TRBJ2-1; clone_size: few; d_call: TRBD2; cdr3_length: 17; v_call: TRBV2
cdr3_nt: TGTGCCAGCAGCCGGACAGGGACTGGAAATGAAAAACTGTTTTTT; cdr3_aa: CASSRTGTGNEKLFF; j_call: TRBJ1-4; clone_size: NA; d_call: TRBD1; cdr3_length: 15; v_call: TRBV7-9
cdr3_nt: TGTGCCAGCAGCGCCAGTAGCGGGAGAATTAGCTCCTACAATGAGCAGTTCTTC; cdr3_aa: CASSASSGRISSYNEQFF; j_call: TRBJ2-1; clone_size: NA; d_call: TRBD2; cdr3_length: 18; v_call: TRBV6-4
cdr3_nt: TGTGCCAGCACGAAATCGACAGGGGGCAATCAGCCCCAGCATTTT; cdr3_aa: CASTKSTGGNQPQHF; j_call: TRBJ1-5; clone_size: NA; d_call: TRBD1; cdr3_length: 15; v_call: TRBV28
cdr3_nt: TGTTCCAGCAGCTTCAGCGGGGGAGTCTACAATGAGCAGTTCTTC; cdr3_aa: CSSSFSGGVYNEQFF; j_call: TRBJ2-1; clone_size: NA; d_call: TRBD2; cdr3_length: 15; v_call: TRBV7-9
cdr3_nt: TGTGCCAGCAGCGTAGAGATACAGGGGAGGCAGGGTGAGCAGTTCTTC; cdr3_aa: CASSVEIQGRQGEQFF; j_call: TRBJ2-1; clone_size: NA; d_call: NA; cdr3_length: 16; v_call: TRBV9
cdr3_nt: TGTGCCAGCAGTTACTCCCCGGGAGCTAACTATGGCTACACCTTC; cdr3_aa: CASSYSPGANYGYTF; j_call: TRBJ1-2; clone_size: NA; d_call: NA; cdr3_length: 15; v_call: TRBV6-5
cdr3_nt: TGTGCCAGCAGCTCGACAGGTCCGTATGAAAAACTGTTTTTT; cdr3_aa: CASSSTGPYEKLFF; j_call: TRBJ1-4; clone_size: NA; d_call: NA; cdr3_length: 14; v_call: TRBV5-6
cdr3_nt: TGTGCCAGCACTAGCGGGGGCCCCGGGTCCTACGAGCAGTACTTC; cdr3_aa: CASTSGGPGSYEQYF; j_call: TRBJ2-7; clone_size: NA; d_call: TRBD2; cdr3_length: 15; v_call: TRBV28
cdr3_nt: TGCGCCAGCAGCCAAGATACATATGGCTACACCTTC; cdr3_aa: CASSQDTYGYTF; j_call: TRBJ1-2; clone_size: NA; d_call: NA; cdr3_length: 12; v_call: TRBV4-1